The clone carrying this T cell receptor (beta chain) was recorded many times. Its antigen is not identified. The TCR beta CDR3 regions underwent amplification using RNA transcripts as the source. First-round RT-PCR targeting the TCR CDR3 was performed with the HTBI primer set. TCRdb re-called the multiplex PCR reads through MiXCR, storing one row per CDR3 protein. The table lists 400,000 to 550,000 distinct CDR3 sequences, approximately 25% of them singletons, with 10% to 12% in the top ten. This record comes from a study of T cells in Graves' hyperthyroidism and ophthalmopathy. Broader study findings: Among thyroid clonotypes expanded above 0.001, most also appeared in blood.

Trimming removed 6 bases at V and 2 bases at J, with 7 bases between. The CDR3 spans 12 residues. Per germline, CDR1 SNHLY and CDR2 FYNNEI. Sequencing was performed on blood. The TCR originated in a woman in her 30s with Graves' ophthalmopathy. This chain links TRBV2 with TRBJ1-1; no definite D call. The CDR3 DNA reads as TGTGCCAGCAGAGAGGGAAACACTGAAGCTTTCTTT. Residues: CASREGNTEAFF.